This entry concerns a single T cell receptor (beta chain). Antigen: not known. Drawn from each donor were approximately 9.5 milliliters of peripheral blood. Total RNA, at least 5.5 micrograms per sample, was extracted from PBMCs. The CDR3 extends over 19 amino acids. Germline lookup yields CDR1 DFQATT and CDR2 SNEGSKA (reference sequence). Using a J-beta primer mix together with a sample-barcoded 5' primer, a second PCR was run for roughly 6 to 11 cycles. Each CDR3 protein is one row after TCRdb ran MiXCR on the 5' RACE reads. Here the sample spans over 1,200,000 distinct CDR3 sequences, around 55% being singletons. This entry comes from a study of blood T cells in healthy people across ages. Study results and limitations: There were more naive CD4+ cells and higher diversity in long-lived donors than in aged donors.

The sample comprised blood. The rearrangement uses TRBV20-1 and TRBJ2-5; 12 nucleotides align to TRBD2. The J call is uncertain, as TRBJ2-7 better fits the DNA end. This clonotype was obtained from a man aged 18 to 29 in good health. The CDR3 DNA reads TGCAGTGCTAGATCGGTTCGGCTAGCGGGGGGGCCGGAGTACTACGAGCAGTACTTC. Encoded protein: CSARSVRLAGGPEYYEQYF.